Listed here are 2 T cell receptor beta chains from one sample, sequenced in a study of OX40 agonist ivuxolimab in advanced cancers. Sequenced by immunoSEQ multiplex PCR; TCRdb stores in-frame clones only, minus some. The sample lists around 11,000 clones, around 80% occurring once. The sample here was CD4+ or CD8+ T cells sorted from blood, taken in a trial of the OX40 agonist ivuxolimab. The receptors come from an adult with an advanced solid tumor such as melanoma, head and neck, liver or kidney cancer.

The genes are TRBV7-6 and TRBJ2-1, with 12 nucleotides matching TRBD2. J gave up 13 bases and V 5 bases, and 12 bases lay outside the gene matches. The length of the CDR3 is 15 residues. The germline CDR1 and CDR2 sequences are SGHVS and FNYEAQ. The CDR3 here is CASSPSLAGGAGQFF. DNA of the CDR3: TGTGCCAGCAGCCCCAGCCTAGCGGGAGGGGCTGGTCAGTTCTTC. Using reference TRBV7-6 and TRBJ2-1 for the parts outside the CDR3, the full variable domain is GAGVSQSPRYKVTKRGQDVALRCDPISGHVSLYWYRQALGQGPEFLTYFNYEAQQDKSGLPNDRFSAERPEGSISTLTIQRTEQRDSAMYRCASSPSLAGGAGQFFGPGTRLTVL.

This clone showed up just a few times. The CDR3 DNA reads as TGCAGCGTTGTGGACAGGGATCAGCCCCAGCATTTT. Its translation: CSVVDRDQPQHF. The chain combines TRBV29-1 with TRBJ1-5; TRBD1 agrees at 8 bases. V trimming: 4 bases; J trimming: 5 bases; junction bases outside the gene matches: 1. Germline assignment: CDR1 SQVTM and CDR2 ANQGSEA. This CDR3 region has 12 residues.